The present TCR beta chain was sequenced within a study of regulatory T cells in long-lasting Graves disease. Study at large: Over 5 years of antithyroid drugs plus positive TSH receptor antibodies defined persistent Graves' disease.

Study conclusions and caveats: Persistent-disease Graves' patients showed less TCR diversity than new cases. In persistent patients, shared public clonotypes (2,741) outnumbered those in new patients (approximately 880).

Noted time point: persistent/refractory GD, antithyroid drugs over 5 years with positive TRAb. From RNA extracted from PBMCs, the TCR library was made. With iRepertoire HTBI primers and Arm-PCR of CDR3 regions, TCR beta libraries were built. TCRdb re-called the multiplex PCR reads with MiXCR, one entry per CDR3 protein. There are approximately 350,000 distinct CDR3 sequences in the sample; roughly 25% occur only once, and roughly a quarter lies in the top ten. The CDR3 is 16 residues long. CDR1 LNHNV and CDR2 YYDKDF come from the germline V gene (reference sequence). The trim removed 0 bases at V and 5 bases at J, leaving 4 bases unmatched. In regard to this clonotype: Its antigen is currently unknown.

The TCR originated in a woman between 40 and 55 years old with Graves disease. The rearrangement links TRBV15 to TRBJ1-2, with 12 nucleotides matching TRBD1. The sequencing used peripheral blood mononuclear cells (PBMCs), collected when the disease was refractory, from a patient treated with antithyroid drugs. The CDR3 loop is CATSRDGTGGLYGYTF. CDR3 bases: TGTGCCACCAGCAGAGATGGGACAGGGGGCCTTTATGGCTACACCTTC.